A selection of T cell receptor beta chains follows, all from one sample in a study of Graves' ophthalmopathy and Graves' hyperthyroidism. From the multiplex PCR reads, TCRdb called clonotypes with MiXCR, one entry per CDR3 protein. The table has 1 million to 1.3 million distinct CDR3 sequences, less than 45% seen once. Specimen: peripheral blood or thyroid tissue (not recorded which). These receptors all stem from an adult man with Graves' hyperthyroidism. CDR3s include the opening cysteine and the closing phenylalanine or tryptophan. The order of the fields is D gene, clone size, V gene, J gene, CDR3 protein, CDR3 DNA. D genes are given only for firm matches. Not all rows give a size; the values are once, few, many and, for expanded clones, a class.

d_gene: .
abundance: few
v_gene: TRBV13
j_gene: TRBJ2-2
CDR3aa: CASSLGGPNTGELFF
CDR3nt: TGTGCCAGCAGCTTAGGGGGCCCTAACACCGGGGAGCTGTTTTTT

d_gene: TRBD2
abundance: few
v_gene: TRBV20-1
j_gene: TRBJ2-7
CDR3aa: CSARKGLAGAYEQYF
CDR3nt: TGCAGTGCTAGAAAAGGACTAGCGGGAGCCTACGAGCAGTACTTC

d_gene: .
abundance: many
v_gene: TRBV10-3
j_gene: TRBJ1-5
CDR3aa: CAISESGPLGQPQHF
CDR3nt: TGTGCCATCAGTGAGTCGGGCCCCCTGGGCCAGCCCCAGCATTTT

d_gene: .
abundance: .
v_gene: TRBV7-8
j_gene: TRBJ1-1
CDR3aa: CASSLQVDGAFF
CDR3nt: TGTGCCAGCAGCCTCCAAGTTGACGGAGCTTTCTTT

d_gene: .
abundance: .
v_gene: TRBV29-1
j_gene: TRBJ1-4
CDR3aa: CSLVVTADEKLFF
CDR3nt: TGCAGCTTGGTGGTGACAGCGGATGAAAAACTGTTTTTT

d_gene: .
abundance: .
v_gene: TRBV11-2
j_gene: TRBJ2-7
CDR3aa: CASSLASATSYEQYF
CDR3nt: TGTGCCAGCAGTTTGGCTAGCGCAACGTCCTACGAGCAGTACTTC

d_gene: TRBD2
abundance: .
v_gene: TRBV25-1
j_gene: TRBJ2-5
CDR3aa: CASSPRGLVLETQYF
CDR3nt: TGTGCCAGCAGTCCCCGGGGACTAGTTCTAGAGACCCAGTACTTC

d_gene: TRBD1
abundance: .
v_gene: TRBV2
j_gene: TRBJ1-6
CDR3aa: CASRGGQGGSPLHF
CDR3nt: TGTGCCAGTCGCGGGGGACAGGGAGGCTCACCCCTCCACTTT

d_gene: TRBD1
abundance: .
v_gene: TRBV7-6
j_gene: TRBJ1-1
CDR3aa: CASSFGTVFNF
CDR3nt: TGTGCCAGCAGCTTCGGGACAGTTTTCAATTTT

d_gene: .
abundance: many
v_gene: TRBV29-1
j_gene: TRBJ1-2
CDR3aa: CSVDIRAYGYTF
CDR3nt: TGCAGCGTTGATATCCGGGCTTATGGCTACACCTTC

d_gene: .
abundance: many
v_gene: TRBV10-3
j_gene: TRBJ2-5
CDR3aa: CAISADPAHRETQYF
CDR3nt: TGTGCCATCAGTGCGGACCCAGCCCACCGGGAGACCCAGTACTTC

d_gene: .
abundance: few
v_gene: TRBV12-3/TRBV12-4
j_gene: TRBJ1-6
CDR3aa: CASSSPGGNSPLHF
CDR3nt: TGTGCCAGCAGTTCTCCCGGGGGTAATTCACCCCTCCACTTT

d_gene: TRBD1
abundance: once
v_gene: TRBV7-7
j_gene: TRBJ2-7
CDR3aa: CASSTGTGRKVYEQYF
CDR3nt: TGTGCCAGCAGCACCGGGACAGGGAGGAAGGTCTACGAGCAGTACTTC

d_gene: .
abundance: .
v_gene: TRBV4-3
j_gene: TRBJ1-2
CDR3aa: CASSQSRGGYGYTF
CDR3nt: TGCGCCAGCAGCCAAAGCCGGGGGGGATACGGCTACACCTTC

d_gene: .
abundance: many
v_gene: TRBV20-1
j_gene: TRBJ1-4
CDR3aa: CSARDSPLSEKLFF
CDR3nt: TGCAGTGCTAGAGATTCCCCACTGAGCGAAAAACTGTTTTTT

d_gene: TRBD1
abundance: many
v_gene: TRBV2
j_gene: TRBJ1-3
CDR3aa: CASRARDSSGNTIYF
CDR3nt: TGTGCCAGCAGAGCCCGGGACAGCTCTGGAAACACCATATATTTT

d_gene: .
abundance: few
v_gene: TRBV4-1
j_gene: TRBJ1-5
CDR3aa: CASSQDPYNQPQHF
CDR3nt: TGCGCCAGCAGCCAAGACCCCTACAATCAGCCCCAGCATTTT

d_gene: TRBD2
abundance: .
v_gene: TRBV10-3
j_gene: TRBJ2-2
CDR3aa: CAIQTSGATGELFF
CDR3nt: TGTGCCATCCAGACTAGCGGGGCCACCGGGGAGCTGTTTTTT

d_gene: .
abundance: many
v_gene: TRBV20-1
j_gene: TRBJ1-4
CDR3aa: CSAQWGKLFF
CDR3nt: TGCAGTGCCCAGTGGGGAAAACTGTTTTTT

d_gene: TRBD1
abundance: many
v_gene: TRBV5-1
j_gene: TRBJ1-1
CDR3aa: CASTAGTGSTEAFF
CDR3nt: TGCGCCAGCACAGCCGGGACAGGGAGCACTGAAGCTTTCTTT

d_gene: .
abundance: few
v_gene: TRBV10-3
j_gene: TRBJ1-1
CDR3aa: CASSEGGRGAFF
CDR3nt: TGTGCCAGCAGTGAAGGGGGAAGGGGAGCTTTCTTT

d_gene: .
abundance: few
v_gene: TRBV7-2
j_gene: TRBJ2-2
CDR3aa: CASSPHGRLNTGELFF
CDR3nt: TGTGCCAGCAGCCCTCATGGCAGGCTCAACACCGGGGAGCTGTTTTTT

d_gene: .
abundance: .
v_gene: TRBV19
j_gene: TRBJ2-7
CDR3aa: CASSMGRGYEQYF
CDR3nt: TGTGCCAGTAGTATGGGACGAGGCTACGAGCAGTACTTC

d_gene: .
abundance: many
v_gene: TRBV6-6
j_gene: TRBJ1-5
CDR3aa: CASSYARQPQHF
CDR3nt: TGTGCCAGCAGTTACGCCCGCCAGCCCCAGCATTTT

d_gene: .
abundance: many
v_gene: TRBV7-6
j_gene: TRBJ1-1
CDR3aa: CASSLWQDMNTEAFF
CDR3nt: TGTGCCAGCAGCTTATGGCAGGACATGAACACTGAAGCTTTCTTT

d_gene: .
abundance: .
v_gene: TRBV7-2
j_gene: TRBJ1-5
CDR3aa: CASSILKVSHSNQPQHF
CDR3nt: TGTGCCAGCAGCATCCTTAAGGTATCTCATAGCAATCAGCCCCAGCATTTT